A single sample gave rise to the 11 T cell receptor beta chains below, sequenced in a study of T cell responses to AZD1222 COVID-19 vaccine. The assay was immunoSEQ multiplex PCR, and TCRdb's table has in-frame clones only and misses some. Of approximately 160,000 clones in the sample, around 91% were seen once. The source material was peripheral blood, sampled on day 0 of AZD1222 vaccination. All receptors derive from an adult in good health.

This chain joins TRBV6-2 or TRBV6-3 and TRBJ1-3; TRBD1 agrees at 7 bases. The CDR3 is 16 amino acids. The V and J ends lost 5 bases and 4 bases, in that order; junction bases with no gene match: 11. Germline assignment: CDR1 MNHEY and CDR2 SVGEGT. The CDR3 DNA reads as TGTGCCAGCAGTGGTCGGGACAGCGTTAAAGGAAACACCATATATTTT. Amino acid sequence: CASSGRDSVKGNTIYF.

The V gene is TRBV6-2 or TRBV6-3, the J gene TRBJ2-5; D unresolved. The germline V gene has CDR1 MNHEY and CDR2 SVGEGT. V was trimmed by 0 bases and J by 5 bases, leaving 4 bases between them. This CDR3 comprises 12 residues. CDR3 loop: CASSYSKETQYF. For the CDR3, the DNA is TGTGCCAGCAGTTACTCGAAGGAGACCCAGTACTTC.

The rearrangement links TRBV19 to TRBJ1-1; D not certain. From germline, CDR1 is LNHDA and CDR2 SQIVND (reference sequence). V was trimmed by 4 bases and J by 7 bases, leaving 16 bases between them. This CDR3 comprises 14 residues. The CDR3 here is CASSTRSWGFEAFF. The DNA of the CDR3 is TGTGCCAGTAGTACAAGGTCATGGGGTTTTGAAGCTTTCTTT.

V and J are TRBV5-8 and TRBJ2-7; 7 bases map to TRBD1. V shed 9 bases and J 2 bases; nucleotides not matched to a gene: 5. This CDR3 has 12 residues. CDR1 SGHTS and CDR2 YDEGEE come from the germline V gene. The CDR3 DNA reads as TGTGCCAACCACAGGGGAACCTACGAGCAGTACTTC. This encodes CANHRGTYEQYF.

The rearrangement joins TRBV7-6 to TRBJ1-1, with D perhaps TRBD1 (6 bases). Germline V gene lookup returns CDR1 SGHVS and CDR2 FNYEAQ. Trimming removed 1 base from V and 1 base from J, with 25 bases in between. This CDR3 is built from 20 residues. The CDR3 DNA sequence: TGTGCCAGCAGCTTAGTTACTGGGGATTCGTGGGGGGGCAGGAACACTGAAGCTTTCTTT. It is translated as CASSLVTGDSWGGRNTEAFF.

Note on this clone: The same CDR3 can be traced to other DNA sequences in this sample. The chain has TRBV7-2 and TRBJ1-2; D is unclear. This CDR3 comprises 13 residues. Trimming cost V 1 base and J 2 bases, with 5 bases left between them. Germline loops: CDR1 SGHTA, CDR2 FQGNSA. The CDR3 sequence is CASSLGGNYGYTF. CDR3 DNA sequence: TGTGCCAGCAGCTTAGGAGGGAACTATGGCTACACCTTC.

This clone was seen only once. The chain is built from TRBV19 and TRBJ2-7; D is perhaps TRBD2 (5 bases). Germline lookup yields CDR1 LNHDA and CDR2 SQIVND (reference sequence). This CDR3 is 13 amino acids long. Trimming cost V 5 bases and J 5 bases, with 13 bases left between them. Here the CDR3 DNA reads TGTGCCAGTAGTCTCAACGGGATCGACGAGCAGTACTTC. It is translated as CASSLNGIDEQYF.

The chain is built from TRBV19 and TRBJ2-7, with D possibly matching TRBD2 (6 bases). V lost 3 bases to trimming and J lost 3 bases, with 15 bases between them. Germline loops: CDR1 LNHDA, CDR2 SQIVND (reference sequence). The CDR3 sequence is 15 residues long. This chain's CDR3 is CASSISAGFIYEQYF. The CDR3 coding sequence is TGTGCCAGTAGTATTTCGGCGGGATTTATCTACGAGCAGTACTTC.

The chain employs TRBV6-5 and TRBJ1-4; D perhaps matches TRBD1 (6 bases). The CDR3 is 13 residues long. Trimming cost V 8 bases and J 2 bases, with 9 bases left between them. Germline CDR1 MNHEY, CDR2 SVGAGI. The CDR3 is CASRGGTNEKLFF. CDR3 bases: TGTGCCAGCCGAGGGGGGACTAATGAAAAACTGTTTTTT.

V is TRBV6-4 and J is TRBJ1-1, with D hard to call. V lost 4 bases and J 2 bases, leaving 8 bases between the germline ends. The CDR3 contains 13 residues. Germline V gene lookup returns CDR1 MRHNA and CDR2 SNTAGT. The CDR3 nucleotides read TGTGCCAGCAGTGCAACGACTAACACTGAAGCTTTCTTT. Translated: CASSATTNTEAFF.

V gene TRBV6-6 combines with J gene TRBJ2-3; D gene uncertain. This CDR3 has 14 residues. The germline V and J ends were trimmed by 4 bases and 0 bases, with 8 bases remaining between them. Germline V gene data show CDR1 as MNHNY and CDR2 as SVGAGI (reference sequence). Written as DNA, the CDR3 is TGTGCCAGCAGTTCCCCCGGGAGCACAGATACGCAGTATTTT. Translated: CASSSPGSTDTQYF.